Listed here are 2 T cell receptor beta chains from one sample, sequenced in a study of vaccination and CD4 T cells after COVID-19. Treatment in this sample: roughly nine-day PBMC culture with coronavirus spike peptide pools or control peptides (ViraFEST assay). These TCRs' antigens remain unknown. Researchers used the Oncomine TCR Beta short-read assay to sequence DNA from cultured CD4+ T cells. From the PCR reads, TCRdb called clonotypes with MiXCR, one entry per CDR3 protein. The sample has approximately 18,000 distinct CDR3 sequences, 53% seen once; the top ten hold over 7%. The sequences come from CD4+ T cells from blood, cultured in vitro, collected before SARS-CoV-2 vaccination. Receptors originate from a human donor who had recovered from COVID-19.

The rearrangement joins TRBV6-2 or TRBV6-3 to TRBJ2-3, with D tentatively TRBD2 (6 bases). The CDR3 loop spans 21 amino acids. The germline CDR1 and CDR2 sequences are MNHEY and SVGEGT. Trimming removed 6 bases at V and 7 bases at J, with 38 bases between. As DNA, the CDR3 is TGTGCCAGCAGCCGCTTATGGGAGGCATGGGAGGTGTTGACTAATGTGAATACGCAGTATTTT. Protein sequence: CASSRLWEAWEVLTNVNTQYF.

The V call is TRBV20-1, the J call TRBJ1-5; D is perhaps TRBD1 (6 bases). The CDR3 extends over 17 amino acids. V lost 1 base and J 0 bases, leaving 16 bases between the germline ends. The germline CDR1 and CDR2 sequences are DFQATT and SNEGSKA (reference sequence). In DNA, the CDR3 is TGCAGTGCTAGAGGCTCGGACAGCCGATATAGCAATCAGCCCCAGCATTTT. Its protein product is CSARGSDSRYSNQPQHF.